Listed below are T cell receptor beta chains from one sample, sequenced in a study of blood T cell repertoires in COVID-19. The repertoire was sequenced with immunoSEQ multiplex PCR; TCRdb's copy has only in-frame clones and lacks some. The sample records 68,000 or so clones, around 89% being singletons. Sequences were obtained from peripheral blood. Receptors were obtained from a man aged 50 or older with acute or convalescent COVID-19. Both conserved end residues are part of each CDR3.

j_call v_call cdr3_aa
TRBJ2-2 TRBV5-1 CASSLQGQLATGELFF
TRBJ1-2 TRBV5-4 CASSLGQGDGYTF
TRBJ2-7 TRBV19 CASRASPGTGIYEQYF
TRBJ1-4 TRBV7-2 CASSLVGGGGSNEKLFF
TRBJ2-3 TRBV7-9 CASSSGLWGTDTQYF
TRBJ2-3 TRBV5-1 CASSSQTSGSGDTQYF
TRBJ1-6 TRBV12-3/TRBV12-4 CASSFINSPLHF
TRBJ1-1 TRBV6-5 CASSYSIGGAGTEAFF
TRBJ1-2 TRBV5-6 CASSEQGNYGYTF
TRBJ1-4 TRBV7-2 CASSTLGASSEKLFF
TRBJ2-4 TRBV28 CASRGHGKNIQYF
TRBJ1-1 TRBV7-2 CASSLEGAMNTEAFF
TRBJ2-3 TRBV9 CASSVSVGGARGDTQYF
TRBJ1-1 TRBV7-2 CASSLEARGRRTEAFF
TRBJ2-1 TRBV29-1 CSVIIASIHNEQFF
TRBJ1-4 TRBV6-5 CASTKPTATNEKLFF
TRBJ2-3 TRBV2 CASRVGTSGGTQYF
TRBJ2-6 TRBV4-1 CASSQGQGNSGANVLTF
TRBJ1-3 TRBV2 CASSEVTGATGNTIYF
TRBJ1-6 TRBV6-1 CASSDLPQGNSPLHF
TRBJ2-2 TRBV11-3 CASSLDRWLAGSKGTGELFF
TRBJ1-2 TRBV28 CASSLVGAPAGYTF
TRBJ2-1 TRBV27 CASNLAGGPYNEQFF
TRBJ1-2 TRBV24-1 CATSDRRGTNYGYTF
TRBJ2-1 TRBV4-3 CASSQSLAKRDVVGSYNEQFF
TRBJ2-1 TRBV19 CASSIQGLAGNEQFF
TRBJ1-1 TRBV12-3/TRBV12-4 CASSLGGPEAFF
TRBJ2-5 TRBV5-1 CASSQETDRGTQYF
TRBJ1-6 TRBV11-2 CASSLGQGYNSPLHF
TRBJ2-3 TRBV12-3/TRBV12-4 CASSLVAGGTQYF
TRBJ2-2 TRBV7-2 CASSYMTGGTGELFF
TRBJ2-3 TRBV5-6 CASSGGQGTSTDTQYF
TRBJ2-3 TRBV5-4 CASSFRTGGRTDTQYF
TRBJ2-1 TRBV28 CASGHRGRASYNEQFF
TRBJ1-1 TRBV21-1 CASSKWEPNTEAFF
TRBJ1-2 TRBV7-9 CASSRAGTRAGNYGYTF
TRBJ1-5 TRBV2 CASSNTGGSRQPQHF
TRBJ2-3 TRBV6-2/TRBV6-3 CASSYSFAGADTQYF
TRBJ2-2 TRBV9 CASSVVGSVNTGELFF
TRBJ1-5 TRBV10-3 CAISGTAGAPGNQPQHF
TRBJ2-3 TRBV6-2/TRBV6-3 CASSTSSDTQYF
TRBJ2-2 TRBV29-1 CSVGGSSDTGELFF
TRBJ1-6 TRBV7-3 CASSLGGNNSPLHF
TRBJ1-4 TRBV7-8 CASASGRVGEKLFF
TRBJ1-2 TRBV20-1 CSASYGYTF
TRBJ2-7 TRBV14 CASSPAGQGPEQYF
TRBJ2-1 TRBV4-3 CASSHGTSGKNYNEQFF
TRBJ1-2 TRBV28 CASSPTGYYGYTF
TRBJ2-1 TRBV7-9 CASSLRLAEYNEQFF
TRBJ1-5 TRBV2 CASRGGDGRISNQPQHF
TRBJ2-5 TRBV9 CASSPTGGIETQYF
TRBJ1-2 TRBV27 CASSNTGIYGYTF
TRBJ2-2 TRBV6-4 CASSDSGGSDTGELFF
TRBJ2-3 TRBV2 CASSERRGSTDTQYF
TRBJ2-7 TRBV18 CASSRTGYEQYF
TRBJ2-1 TRBV7-9 CASSPPSSYNEQFF
TRBJ1-1 TRBV11-3 CASSWRTGGNFYTEAFF
TRBJ1-1 TRBV24-1 CATSDAFRQLNTEAFF
TRBJ2-1 TRBV5-1 CASSLGQGTDEQFF
TRBJ2-3 TRBV7-9 CASSPEREITDTQYF